Below, 22 T cell receptor beta chains from the same sample are listed, as sequenced in a study of identical twins (dated by TCRdb to 2016 to 2018). Library preparation employed 5' RACE. TCRdb records Illumina HiSeq 2000 as the sequencer. The public sequencing data were trimmed at Q25 with fastp and processed into clonotypes with MiXCR by TCRdb, which kept only in-frame beta chains. Rows are combined by CDR3 protein, so each entry shows the most common genes and DNA. Recorded for this sample are roughly 350,000 distinct CDR3 sequences; 9% to 15% of them occurred a single time. More than 6% of the sample is taken by the ten largest. Another study also made use of these data, one on yellow fever vaccine responses in identical twins.

Sequenced sample: CD8+ T cells sorted from blood. These receptors were collected from a woman between 18 and 29 years old in good health.

The V call is TRBV12-3 or TRBV12-4, the J call TRBJ1-1; 8 nucleotides match TRBD1. This CDR3 is built from 15 residues. With 5 bases clipped from V and 1 base from J, the junction kept 6 bases outside the gene matches. The CDR3 spells CASSPRTGQNTEAFF. The DNA of the CDR3 is TGTGCCAGCAGTCCACGGACAGGGCAGAACACTGAAGCTTTCTTT.

This clonotype was observed a few times. V is TRBV5-6 and J is TRBJ2-5; D is ambiguous. V shed 0 bases and J shed 2 bases, with 8 bases lying between them. Germline CDR1 is SGHDT and CDR2 is YYEEEE. The CDR3 runs to 14 residues. The CDR3 region is CASSLGAEQETQYF. The CDR3, as DNA: TGTGCCAGCAGCTTGGGGGCAGAGCAAGAGACCCAGTACTTC.

The V and J genes are TRBV7-3 and TRBJ2-3; D is ambiguous. The ends were cut back, 5 bases at V and 0 bases at J, with 9 bases in the middle. The CDR3 runs to 14 residues. From germline, CDR1 is SGHTA and CDR2 FQGTGA. CDR3 in amino acids: CASSTSPSTDTQYF. The CDR3 DNA reads as TGTGCCAGCAGCACCTCTCCTAGCACAGATACGCAGTATTTT.

This clonotype was picked up a small number of times. The rearrangement joins TRBV29-1 to TRBJ2-3; 8 positions match TRBD1. The V segment lost 2 bases and the J segment 1 base; nucleotides outside the gene matches: 2. The CDR3 is 14 residues long. The germline V gene has CDR1 SQVTM and CDR2 ANQGSEA. DNA for the CDR3: TGCAGCGTTGAACAGGGGGCTGGCACAGATACGCAGTATTTT. Protein product: CSVEQGAGTDTQYF.

The chain links TRBV2 to TRBJ1-5; D may be TRBD1 (5 bases). The CDR3 extends over 16 amino acids. Trimming removed 2 bases at V and 0 bases at J, with 11 bases between. In germline, CDR1 is SNHLY, CDR2 FYNNEI. The CDR3 is CASSEHQGYSNQPQHF. The CDR3, as DNA: TGTGCCAGCAGTGAACACCAGGGTTATAGCAATCAGCCCCAGCATTTT.

In its sample, this clonotype was seen a few times. The chain employs TRBV4-1 and TRBJ2-3, with TRBD2 matching 14 bases. V lost 2 bases and J lost 0; bases outside the gene matches: 4. CDR1 is MGHRA, CDR2 YSYEKL, per germline. This CDR3 spans 18 amino acids. CDR3 in amino acids: CASSQRLAGGFSTDTQYF. CDR3 sequence (DNA): TGCGCCAGCAGCCAAAGACTAGCGGGGGGGTTTAGCACAGATACGCAGTATTTT.

This clonotype was seen ten or more times. This chain connects TRBV10-3 to TRBJ2-7; 8 bases align to TRBD1. The CDR3 extends over 14 amino acids. Germline V gives CDR1 ENHRY, CDR2 SYGVKD. With V trimmed by 5 bases and J by 2 bases, 5 bases remained unmatched. The CDR3 DNA reads TGTGCCATCAGTACGGGACAGGCAACCTACGAGCAGTACTTC. This gives the protein CAISTGQATYEQYF.

The sample holds a few counts of this clonotype. The chain employs TRBV21-1 and TRBJ2-1; TRBD1 is the table's D call, not checked against the DNA. TRBV21-1 is noted as a pseudogene. The CDR3 extends over 14 amino acids. The CDR3 spells CASRDGIIYNEQFF. The CDR3 DNA sequence: TGTGCCAGCAGAGACGGGATAATATACAATGAGCAGTTCTTC.

V usage is TRBV12-3 or TRBV12-4 and J usage is TRBJ1-1; TRBD1 is a possible D gene (5 bases). CDR3 size: 13 residues. V gave up 3 bases and J gave up 7 bases, with 12 bases separating them. CDR3 region: CASSLVGGGEAFF. In DNA, the CDR3 is TGTGCCAGCAGTTTGGTGGGGGGAGGTGAAGCTTTCTTT.

A few counts support this clonotype. This chain connects TRBV20-1 to TRBJ2-1; D uncertain. V lost 6 bases and J lost 4, with 10 bases in between. The CDR3 is 12 residues long. Germline CDR1 is DFQATT and CDR2 is SNEGSKA (reference sequence). CDR3 in amino acids: CSADDLYNEQFF. In DNA form, the CDR3 reads TGCAGTGCCGACGACCTTTACAATGAGCAGTTCTTC.

The J gene is TRBJ2-3, the V gene TRBV20-1; 10 bases map to TRBD2. In germline, CDR1 is DFQATT, CDR2 SNEGSKA (reference sequence). V was pared by 2 bases and J by 2 bases, with 4 bases of the junction left unmatched. This CDR3 has 15 amino acids. The CDR3 nucleotides read TGCAGTGCTAGAATAGCGGGGGGCAACACAGATACGCAGTATTTT. It specifies CSARIAGGNTDTQYF.

The V and J genes are TRBV15 and TRBJ2-2, with 8 bases that match TRBD1. V lost 3 bases and J lost 1; bases outside the gene matches: 4. The CDR3 runs 16 residues. From germline, CDR1 is LNHNV and CDR2 YYDKDF (reference sequence). For the CDR3, the DNA is TGTGCCACCAGCAGCCCCGGGACAGGGAACACCGGGGAGCTGTTTTTT. Translating gives CATSSPGTGNTGELFF.

This clonotype was seen a handful of times. This sequence joins TRBV6-2 or TRBV6-3 and TRBJ2-3; D gene ambiguous. The CDR3 spans 11 residues. Trimming stripped 9 bases from V and 4 bases from J, with 8 bases between. Germline CDR1 reads MNHEY; CDR2 reads SVGEGT. CDR3 loop: CASEAPDTQYF. The CDR3 DNA sequence: TGTGCCAGTGAAGCTCCAGATACGCAGTATTTT.

There are a few counts of this clonotype. The chain uses TRBV2 and TRBJ2-7; tentatively, D is TRBD1 (5 bases). Per germline, CDR1 SNHLY and CDR2 FYNNEI. Trimming stripped 4 bases from V and 2 bases from J, with 9 bases between. The CDR3 covers 13 residues. The CDR3 DNA reads as TGTGCCAGCAGTGCCGCAGGGACCTACGAGCAGTACGTC. Amino acid sequence: CASSAAGTYEQYV.

This clonotype has only a few counts. The rearrangement links TRBV13 to TRBJ2-7; 10 bases match TRBD2. The germline gives CDR1 PRHDT, CDR2 FYEKMQ (reference sequence). The junction had 3 bases not matched to a gene; V was cut back by 4 bases and J by 3 bases. The CDR3 length is 14 residues. The CDR3 protein is CASSSGTSVYEQYV. The CDR3 bases are TGTGCCAGCAGCTCCGGGACTAGCGTCTACGAGCAGTACGTC.

This clonotype came up a few times. The chain combines TRBV18 with TRBJ2-2; D is ambiguous. Germline V gene sequence: CDR1 KGHSH, CDR2 LQKENI. V lost 6 bases to trimming and J lost 4 bases, with 18 bases between them. The CDR3 has 16 amino acids. DNA for the CDR3: TGTGCCAGCTCGCCCCAAGGCGGCCGGAGCACCGGGGAGCTGTTTTTT. Residues: CASSPQGGRSTGELFF.

The chain employs TRBV20-1 and TRBJ2-7, with D tentatively TRBD1 (5 bases). The CDR3 spans 14 residues. Germline V gene lookup returns CDR1 DFQATT and CDR2 SNEGSKA (reference sequence). V lost 0 bases and J 7 bases, leaving 16 bases between the germline ends. CDR3 in amino acids: CSARERLGAWEQYF. In nucleotides, the CDR3 is TGCAGTGCTAGAGAACGGCTAGGGGCCTGGGAGCAGTACTTC.

This chain links TRBV7-6 with TRBJ1-1; possibly TRBD1 for D (5 bases). The germline V and J ends were trimmed by 4 bases and 0 bases, with 12 bases remaining between them. Germline V gene lookup returns CDR1 SGHVS and CDR2 FNYEAQ. This CDR3 has 15 amino acids. This CDR3 reads CASSSPDTLNTEAFF. Written as DNA, the CDR3 is TGTGCCAGCAGCTCTCCGGACACCCTGAACACTGAAGCTTTCTTT.

The V and J genes are TRBV4-1 and TRBJ2-3; 13 positions agree with TRBD2. This CDR3 comprises 15 residues. The trim removed 0 bases at V and 6 bases at J, leaving 0 bases unmatched. Germline lookup yields CDR1 MGHRA and CDR2 YSYEKL. Here the CDR3 reads CASSQEGLAGDTQYF. As DNA, the CDR3 is TGCGCCAGCAGCCAAGAGGGACTAGCGGGGGATACGCAGTATTTT.

This clonotype was seen more than once but under ten times. CDR3 sequence: CASSQELTPRDEQYV. In nucleotides, the CDR3 is TGCGCCAGCAGCCAAGAACTGACACCAAGAGACGAGCAGTACGTC. This chain links TRBV4-1 with TRBJ2-7; no definite D call. Trimming cost V 0 bases and J 5 bases, with 14 bases left between them. The CDR3 totals 15 residues. CDR1 is MGHRA and CDR2 is YSYEKL in the germline V gene.

This clonotype has only a few counts. The rearrangement joins TRBV27 to TRBJ1-4, with 9 bases fitting TRBD1. The length of the CDR3 is 13 residues. Germline CDR1 is MNHEY and CDR2 is SMNVEV (reference sequence). J lost 8 bases, V lost 6 bases, and 4 bases had no gene match. The CDR3 spells CASSDRGGEKLFF. DNA of the CDR3: TGTGCCAGCAGCGACAGGGGGGGGGAAAAACTGTTTTTT. The complete variable domain, with remaining parts taken from reference TRBV27 and TRBJ1-4, reads EAQVTQNPRYLITVTGKKLTVTCSQNMNHEYMSWYRQDPGLGLRQIYYSMNVEVTDKGDVPEGYKVSRKEKRNFPLILESPSPNQTSLYFCASSDRGGEKLFFGSGTQLSVL.

V and J are TRBV7-9 and TRBJ1-5; no definite D call. Germline CDR1 reads SEHNR; CDR2 reads FQNEAQ (reference sequence). The V and J ends lost 5 bases and 0 bases respectively, with 11 bases between them. The CDR3 has 15 amino acids. Written as DNA, the CDR3 is TGTGCCAGCAGCATCTCCGGGGATAGCAATCAGCCCCAGCATTTT. Translated: CASSISGDSNQPQHF. Using reference TRBV7-9 and TRBJ1-5 for the parts outside the CDR3, the full variable domain is DTGVSQNPRHKITKRGQNVTFRCDPISEHNRLYWYRQTLGQGPEFLTYFQNEAQLEKSRLLSDRFSAERPKGSFSTLEIQRTEQGDSAMYLCASSISGDSNQPQHFGDGTRLSIL.